A selection of T cell receptor beta chains follows, all from one sample in a study of a mutant IDH1 vaccine in newly diagnosed glioma. Assay: immunoSEQ multiplex PCR; the TCRdb copy retains only in-frame clones and omits some. The repertoire holds about 34,000 clones, with around four fifths as singletons. Specimen: peripheral blood mononuclear cells (PBMCs), collected from a glioma patient treated with radiotherapy, temozolomide or both. The source is a man in his fifties with glioma. Some clones in this sample may be carry-over from other donors' samples. The CDR3 runs from the conserved cysteine through the conserved F or W.

>TRBV15
CATSGNTEAFF
>TRBV6-6
CASSHGSLGVTEAFF
>TRBV6-6
CASSYSNVNTEAFF
>TRBV30
CAGGHWPGNTEAFF
>TRBV7-8
CASSRYRVGTGELFF
>TRBV10-3
CAIRGDGGVSYNEQFF
>TRBV14
CASSLGNTIYF
>TRBV2
CASSEAATSVSGANVLTF
>TRBV2
CASSRRTGDGYTF
>TRBV19
CASSYGEYSNQPQHF
>TRBV5-1
CASKVASSYNEQFF
>TRBV5-6
CASSLPRDSLDEQFF
>TRBV7-9
CASSLVSWEGRSGELFF
>TRBV6-5
CASSYSLAGSGNTIYF
>TRBV11-2
CASSSTRGRQKLFF
>TRBV5-1
CASSGGTVSYNEQFF
>TRBV5-6
CASSSRLDGPYNEQFF
>TRBV7-2
CASSLGLAGETDTQYF
>TRBV30
CASEGPAGGVSSPLHF
>TRBV18
CASSPLDGGGNTGELFF
>TRBV4-2
CASSQDLPVGYSNQPQHF
>TRBV20-1
CSPQGLGTQYF
>TRBV4-3
CASSPELGGGSPLHF
>TRBV6-5
CASRLDRGTGELFF
>TRBV4-1
CASSQERTDFEQYF
>TRBV5-1
CASSPDRGREKLFF
>TRBV11-3
CASSSLTGTIEKLFF
>TRBV20-1
CSARDNTEAFF
>TRBV7-2
CASSYPGGKENTEAFF
>TRBV18
CASSAGQTNTEAFF
>TRBV6-6
CASSPALGRSLREQYF
>TRBV27
CASSLEGLYGYTF
>TRBV6-6
CASSRGQGRPLHF
>TRBV10-3
CAISESGGTEAFF
>TRBV10-3
CAISESTGSNEQYF
>TRBV9
CASSGTSGSRETQYF
>TRBV28
CASSLYTVFGTEAFF
>TRBV6-5
CASRAEVHEKLFF
>TRBV5-4
CASSFRQGDINGYTF
>TRBV7-8
CASSLAGSGTGELNTEAFF
>TRBV5-1
CASSLRAGNEQFF
>TRBV11-2
CASSFPTSGGRKTGELFF
>TRBV18
CASSPAGREAQPQHF
>TRBV5-4
CASSSLWDVTYGYTF
>TRBV29-1
CSYGASGKTQYF
>TRBV6-6
CASSYQGRNQPQHF
>TRBV10-3
CAIVGESGYGYTF
>TRBV7-9
CASSSSGPYNEQFF
>TRBV7-9
CASSLVGGGDGYTF
>TRBV28
CASSSYGQGSYEQYF
>TRBV2
CACRGRLLGETQYF
>TRBV6-6
CASSYVGEAEAFF
>TRBV5-4
CASSLGDFNEQFF
>TRBV7-9
CASTSLGTGLGYTF